One sample yielded the 30 T cell receptor beta chains listed below, sequenced in a study of blood T cell repertoires in COVID-19. Here immunoSEQ multiplex PCR was the method, and the copy in TCRdb shows in-frame clones only, minus some. The sample consists of some 80,000 clones, around 83% of them appearing once. The sequenced material came from peripheral blood. These receptors came from an older woman with acute or convalescent COVID-19.

This rearrangement joins TRBV2 to TRBJ2-3; 8 bases match TRBD2. This CDR3 spans 15 amino acids. Germline V lookup: CDR1 SNHLY, CDR2 FYNNEI. The ends lost 9 bases at V and 2 bases at J; junction bases unmatched: 10. The CDR3: CARGTSGGYTDTQYF. CDR3 coding DNA: TGTGCCAGGGGAACTAGCGGAGGATACACAGATACGCAGTATTTT.

This chain links TRBV27 with TRBJ2-1, with D possibly TRBD1 on 6 matching bases. There are 14 residues in the CDR3. V lost 6 bases and J 7 bases, leaving 16 bases between the germline ends. Germline assignment: CDR1 MNHEY and CDR2 SMNVEV (reference sequence). The CDR3 bases are TGTGCCAGCAGCCAGAACAGGGCTTGGAATGAGCAGTTCTTC. Translating gives CASSQNRAWNEQFF.

CDR3 in amino acids: CASTSGGAGDTQYF. In nucleotides, the CDR3 is TGTGCCAGCACTTCAGGGGGCGCCGGGGATACGCAGTATTTT. This chain connects TRBV11-3 to TRBJ2-3, with 8 nucleotides matching TRBD1. Germline CDR1 and CDR2: SGHNT and YENEEA. The CDR3 spans 14 residues. The V segment lost 7 bases and the J segment 6 bases; nucleotides outside the gene matches: 9.

V is TRBV3-1 (or the pseudogene TRBV3-2) and J is TRBJ2-2; D is unresolved. The CDR3 totals 11 residues. The germline V gene has CDR1 LGHDT and CDR2 YNNKEL (reference sequence). V lost 6 bases and J 6 bases, leaving 5 bases between the germline ends. CDR3 sequence (DNA): TGTGCCAGCAGAACGGCCGGGGAGCTGTTTTTT. Protein sequence: CASRTAGELFF.

J is TRBJ1-2 and V is TRBV29-1; TRBD1 matches 9 bases. Germline assignment: CDR1 SQVTM and CDR2 ANQGSEA. The length of the CDR3 is 13 residues. The J segment lost 8 bases and the V segment lost 4 bases, leaving 8 bases of the junction unmatched. This chain's CDR3 is CSVGDRAFQGYTF. The DNA of the CDR3 is TGCAGCGTTGGGGACAGGGCTTTTCAGGGCTACACCTTC.

This sequence joins TRBV12-3 or TRBV12-4 and TRBJ1-2; tentative D call: TRBD1 (6 bases). This CDR3 is built from 13 residues. V was pared by 10 bases and J by 4 bases, with 16 bases between. The CDR3 protein is CATLRQAGYGYTF. The CDR3 nucleotides read TGTGCCACCCTGCGACAGGCGGGCTATGGCTACACCTTC.

This chain joins TRBV5-1 and TRBJ2-3; TRBD2 aligns across 9 bases. Per germline, CDR1 SGHRS and CDR2 YFSETQ. The CDR3 is 16 amino acids. The V and J ends lost 0 bases and 6 bases, in that order; junction bases with no gene match: 8. The CDR3 DNA sequence: TGCGCCAGCAGCTTGGCTAGCGGGACAGCCCTTGATACGCAGTATTTT. Amino acid sequence: CASSLASGTALDTQYF.

This clone appeared once. This chain links TRBV7-2 with TRBJ2-7, with D perhaps matching TRBD1 (6 bases). Per the germline V gene, CDR1 is SGHTA and CDR2 is FQGNSA. The CDR3 contains 14 residues. V lost 5 bases to trimming and J lost 3 bases, with 14 bases between them. The CDR3 nucleotides are TGTGCCAGCAGCACCATGACAGGAATCTACGAGCAGTACTTC. This gives the protein CASSTMTGIYEQYF. Combining the CDR3 with reference TRBV7-2 and TRBJ2-7 gives the whole variable domain GAGVSQSPSNKVTEKGKDVELRCDPISGHTALYWYRQSLGQGLEFLIYFQGNSAPDKSGLPSDRFSAERTGGSVSTLTIQRTQQEDSAVYLCASSTMTGIYEQYFGPGTRLTVT.

The DNA for the CDR3 is TGTGCCAGCAGCTTAGTTAGGTGGCGGCCTGGGTCCTACGAGCAGTACTTC. Protein: CASSLVRWRPGSYEQYF. This sequence joins TRBV7-8 and TRBJ2-7; D is ambiguous. V lost 1 base to trimming and J lost 1 base, with 17 bases between them. The CDR3 totals 17 residues. Germline CDR1 and CDR2: SGHVS and FQNEAQ. Looking up the rest from reference TRBV7-8 and TRBJ2-7 gives the full variable domain: GAGVSQSPRYKVAKRGQDVALRCDPISGHVSLFWYQQALGQGPEFLTYFQNEAQLDKSGLPSDRFFAERPEGSVSTLKIQRTQQEDSAVYLCASSLVRWRPGSYEQYFGPGTRLTVT.

This rearrangement joins TRBV18 to TRBJ1-1; 7 nucleotides agree with TRBD1. V trimming: 1 base; J trimming: 6 bases; junction bases outside the gene matches: 2. The CDR3 runs to 13 residues. Per the germline V gene, CDR1 is KGHSH and CDR2 is LQKENI. The chain's CDR3 is CASSPQGAAEAFF. The CDR3 coding sequence is TGTGCCAGCTCACCACAGGGGGCGGCTGAAGCTTTCTTT. The full variable domain, in which reference TRBV18 and TRBJ1-1 provide the parts outside the CDR3, is NAGVMQNPRHLVRRRGQEARLRCSPMKGHSHVYWYRQLPEEGLKFMVYLQKENIIDESGMPKERFSAEFPKEGPSILRIQQVVRGDSAAYFCASSPQGAAEAFFGQGTRLTVV.

The chain couples TRBV18 to TRBJ2-7; 8 bases map to TRBD1. CDR1 KGHSH and CDR2 LQKENI come from the germline V gene. With V trimmed by 3 bases and J by 4 bases, 17 bases remained unmatched. The length of the CDR3 is 18 residues. The CDR3 protein is CASSPGQGALSSGYEQYF. DNA for the CDR3: TGTGCCAGCTCACCCGGACAGGGAGCCCTATCATCGGGTTACGAGCAGTACTTC.

The rearrangement links TRBV7-2 to TRBJ2-7; 11 bases align to TRBD2. V gave up 0 bases and J gave up 3 bases; unmatched junction bases: 4. Germline CDR1 SGHTA, CDR2 FQGNSA. The CDR3 has 16 residues. The CDR3 DNA is TGTGCCAGCAGCTTAGCCCGACTAGCGGGGCACTACGAGCAGTACTTC. Amino acid sequence: CASSLARLAGHYEQYF.

The chain recombines TRBV2 with TRBJ2-2; tentative D call: TRBD1 (6 bases). V lost 5 bases to trimming and J lost 5 bases, with 9 bases between them. This CDR3 region has 13 residues. Germline V gene sequence: CDR1 SNHLY, CDR2 FYNNEI. The DNA for the CDR3 is TGTGCCAGCAGTCAACAGGGAACCGGGGAGCTGTTTTTT. Its protein product is CASSQQGTGELFF.

The chain links TRBV6-1 to TRBJ2-7, with D maybe TRBD2 (6 bases). CDR1 and CDR2 (germline): MNHNS, SASEGT. CDR3 length: 16 residues. V gave up 4 bases and J gave up 4 bases, with 20 bases separating them. CDR3 DNA: TGTGCCAGCAGTGGGGGGGTCCTCTCTAGAAAATACGAGCAGTACTTC. As protein: CASSGGVLSRKYEQYF.

The chain has TRBV6-2 or TRBV6-3 and TRBJ1-6; D is undetermined. Germline lookup yields CDR1 MNHEY and CDR2 SVGEGT. The V end lost 2 bases, the J end lost 9 bases, and 17 bases lay between the germline ends. The CDR3 has 16 residues. Written as DNA, the CDR3 is TGTGCCAGCAGTTACGCCGGAACCCAGCCAGGTTCACCCCTCCACTTT. This codes for CASSYAGTQPGSPLHF.

The sample holds a few counts of this clone. This chain links TRBV7-9 with TRBJ1-2; 8 bases align to TRBD1. Trimming at V came to 5 bases and at J to 5 bases, leaving 10 bases not matched to a gene. The CDR3 consists of 15 residues. Germline-derived CDR1 and CDR2 are SEHNR and FQNEAQ (reference sequence). CDR3: CASSLSGGGSYGYTF. The CDR3 nucleotides are TGTGCCAGCAGCCTGTCAGGGGGCGGTTCGTATGGCTACACCTTC.

This rearrangement joins TRBV2 to TRBJ2-6; D is unclear. V lost 8 bases and J 0 bases, leaving 17 bases between the germline ends. Germline CDR1 is SNHLY and CDR2 is FYNNEI. This CDR3 has 17 residues. CDR3 protein: CASLILMSGSGANVLTF. CDR3 in DNA: TGTGCCAGCCTGATATTGATGTCGGGCTCTGGGGCCAACGTCCTGACTTTC.

The chain couples TRBV27 to TRBJ1-5; D call uncertain. This CDR3 has 18 amino acids. V lost 0 bases to trimming and J lost 0 bases, with 15 bases between them. CDR1 MNHEY and CDR2 SMNVEV come from the germline V gene (reference sequence). This chain's CDR3 is CASSLSPLSRDSNQPQHF. The CDR3 nucleotides are TGTGCCAGCAGTTTATCTCCCCTCTCCCGGGATAGCAATCAGCCCCAGCATTTT.

V is TRBV6-1 and J is TRBJ2-3; TRBD2 matches 10 bases. The V gene's germline CDR1 is MNHNS and CDR2 SASEGT. V lost 3 bases, J lost 8 bases, and 11 bases stayed unmatched. This CDR3 comprises 16 residues. The CDR3 protein is CASSDEGLAGVGTQYF. In DNA form, the CDR3 reads TGTGCCAGCAGTGACGAGGGGCTAGCGGGAGTGGGTACGCAGTATTTT.

The chain couples TRBV11-3 to TRBJ2-2, with D unresolved. Germline loops: CDR1 SGHNT, CDR2 YENEEA. The CDR3 runs 14 residues. Trimming pared 4 bases from V and 1 base from J, leaving 7 bases between. In nucleotides, the CDR3 is TGTGCCAGCAGCTCCTCAGGGAACACCGGGGAGCTGTTTTTT. Residues: CASSSSGNTGELFF. The whole variable domain, filled in from reference TRBV11-3 and TRBJ2-2, reads EAGVVQSPRYKIIEKKQPVAFWCNPISGHNTLYWYLQNLGQGPELLIRYENEEAVDDSQLPKDRFSAERLKGVDSTLKIQPAELGDSAVYLCASSSSGNTGELFFGEGSRLTVL.

The genes are TRBV7-3 and TRBJ2-2, with 9 bases identical to TRBD2. This CDR3 contains 19 residues. The germline V gene has CDR1 SGHTA and CDR2 FQGTGA. The trim removed 2 bases at V and 4 bases at J, leaving 14 bases unmatched. The CDR3 DNA is TGTGCCAGCAGCTTACTGGGTAGCGGGAGACGTTTAGGCACCGGGGAGCTGTTTTTT. Its translation is CASSLLGSGRRLGTGELFF.

The chain is built from TRBV2 and TRBJ2-1; 9 nucleotides line up with TRBD1. V lost 5 bases, J lost 7 bases, and 9 bases stayed unmatched. CDR3 length equals 15 residues. Germline CDR1 reads SNHLY; CDR2 reads FYNNEI. The chain's CDR3 is CASSKDRGGGNEQFF. DNA of the CDR3: TGTGCCAGCAGTAAGGACAGGGGTGGTGGGAATGAGCAGTTCTTC.

The rearrangement uses TRBV5-6 and TRBJ2-7, with 7 bases that match TRBD2. The V gene's germline CDR1 is SGHDT and CDR2 YYEEEE. Germline trimming cut 5 bases from V and 2 bases from J; bases unmatched to any gene: 10. The CDR3 runs to 15 residues. CDR3 coding DNA: TGTGCCAGCAGTGTCGTCGGGAGGAGCGCCTACGAGCAGTACTTC. This translates into CASSVVGRSAYEQYF.

Points on this clone: This sequence may be a read error, since a much larger clone differs from it by one base. CDR3 amino acids: CASSSGTSGYNEQFF. The CDR3 nucleotides are TGTGCCAGCAGCTCCGGGACTAGCGGCTACAATGAGCAGTTCTTC. This chain links TRBV6-5 with TRBJ2-1, with 11 bases aligning to TRBD2. The V gene's germline CDR1 is MNHEY and CDR2 SVGAGI. The CDR3 totals 15 residues. With 6 bases clipped from V and 3 bases from J, the junction kept 4 bases outside the gene matches.

The chain employs TRBV3-1 (or the pseudogene TRBV3-2) and TRBJ1-1; D is unresolved. Germline V gene lookup returns CDR1 LGHDT and CDR2 YNNKEL (reference sequence). CDR3 length equals 15 residues. The V and J ends lost 4 bases and 0 bases respectively, with 12 bases between them. The CDR3 loop reads CASSLHGGMNTEAFF. CDR3 nucleotide sequence: TGTGCCAGCAGCCTCCACGGAGGGATGAACACTGAAGCTTTCTTT.

The J gene is TRBJ2-7, the V gene TRBV12-3 or TRBV12-4, with 8 nucleotides matching TRBD2. This CDR3 has 12 amino acids. Trimming at V came to 7 bases and at J to 7 bases, leaving 6 bases not matched to a gene. Written as DNA, the CDR3 is TGTGCCAGCACCCTCCGGGAGGGGGAGCAGTACTTC. Protein sequence: CASTLREGEQYF.

CDR3 nucleotides: TGTGCCAGCAGTCCGGGATTGAGGAACACTGAAGCTTTCTTT. Its translation is CASSPGLRNTEAFF. The chain combines TRBV6-6 with TRBJ1-1; D gene unclear. Germline V gene sequence: CDR1 MNHNY, CDR2 SVGAGI (reference sequence). CDR3 length: 14 amino acids. Between the trimmed V and J ends, which lost 5 bases and 1 base, there was a span of 11 bases.

This chain connects TRBV5-1 to TRBJ2-1; a weak D match, TRBD2 (6 bases). The germline V and J ends were trimmed by 3 bases and 7 bases, with 17 bases remaining between them. The CDR3 totals 15 residues. Germline lookup yields CDR1 SGHRS and CDR2 YFSETQ. The CDR3 reads CASSSLPGLRNEQFF. The CDR3 bases are TGCGCCAGCAGCTCACTACCGGGACTGCGAAATGAGCAGTTCTTC.

The V and J genes are TRBV6-5 and TRBJ1-6; D call uncertain. The CDR3 runs 12 residues. Germline loops: CDR1 MNHEY, CDR2 SVGAGI. The ends were cut back, 9 bases at V and 7 bases at J, with 10 bases in the middle. CDR3 sequence: CASRGPNSPLHF. CDR3 DNA sequence: TGTGCCAGTCGAGGGCCAAATTCACCCCTCCACTTT.

This clone was picked up a small number of times. This sequence joins TRBV21-1 and TRBJ1-5; the table's D call, TRBD1, has no DNA check behind it. TRBV21-1 is a recognized pseudogene. The CDR3 is 18 amino acids. The CDR3 loop is CASSKVGPEGQGDQPQHF. CDR3 sequence (DNA): TGTGCCAGCAGCAAAGTTGGACCCGAGGGACAGGGAGATCAGCCCCAGCATTTT.